This T cell receptor beta chain is from a study of cytomegalovirus exposure and HLA in healthy donors. This clone has just one count. The antigen is undetermined. General study findings and limits: According to an earlier analysis, most TCR beta V segments yielded productive rearrangements about 90% or about 30% of the time.

Amplification used 60 Vbeta primers and 13 Jbeta primers. The table came from immunoSEQ multiplex PCR; TCRdb's copy has only in-frame clones and leaves some out. The data show approximately 85,000 clones, with 70% to 80% seen just once and roughly 25% held by the top ten. V shed 4 bases and J 3 bases; nucleotides not matched to a gene: 5. This CDR3 is 15 amino acids long. CDR1 SGHVS and CDR2 FQNEAQ come from the germline V gene. The TCR was taken from a woman between 45 and 60 years old in good health and CMV-seropositive. Source material: PBMCs. The rearrangement uses TRBV7-8 and TRBJ2-7; 11 bases match TRBD2. The CDR3 here is CASSSSLAGGYEQYV. The CDR3, as DNA: TGTGCCAGCAGCTCCTCCCTAGCGGGGGGCTACGAGCAGTACGTC.